A single sample is the source of the 2 T cell receptor beta chains below, sequenced in a study of tumor T cells in aggressive B-cell lymphoma. TCRdb's table, derived via immunoSEQ multiplex PCR, lists solely in-frame clones and lacks some. The sample lists more than 2,500 clones, over 75% occurring once. The specimen was tumor tissue. The source is an adult with diffuse large B cell lymphoma. Some clones in this sample may be carry-over from other donors' samples.

The V gene is TRBV18, the J gene TRBJ2-5; TRBD2 agrees at 13 bases. The trim removed 4 bases at V and 4 bases at J, leaving 12 bases unmatched. This CDR3 is built from 18 residues. CDR1 KGHSH and CDR2 LQKENI come from the germline V gene. The CDR3 here is CASSRGLAGETIGETQYF. In DNA form, the CDR3 reads TGTGCCAGCTCACGCGGACTAGCGGGAGAGACAATAGGAGAGACCCAGTACTTC.

The chain links TRBV30 to TRBJ1-3; D not certain. The CDR3 extends over 14 amino acids. V dropped 1 base and J dropped 0 bases, with 7 bases sitting between them. CDR1 and CDR2 from the germline V gene are GTSNPN and SVGIG (reference sequence). CDR3 DNA: TGTGCCTGGAGTGACGGGTTCTCTGGAAACACCATATATTTT. The encoded protein is CAWSDGFSGNTIYF.